This TCR beta chain derives from a study of identical twins. Study-wide findings and caveats: Cross-sectional statistical analysis was relied on for the conclusions, without the same donors being followed. Reduced insertions were recorded for abundant cord blood beta clonotypes, with no such pattern in memory repertoires. Twin-shared out-of-frame alpha sequences showed excess low generation probability. Excess sharing between twins was weaker in beta out-of-frame sequences.

Germline V gene data show CDR1 as MNHNS and CDR2 as SASEGT. The V gene end was trimmed by 5 bases and the J gene end by 8 bases; junction bases not matched to a gene: 11. The CDR3 is made up of 15 amino acids. Details on this clonotype: What it binds is unknown.

Via MiXCR, TCRdb re-called the 5' RACE reads, giving one row per CDR3 protein. The profile shows a few hundred thousand distinct CDR3 sequences, approximately 17% of them singletons. The chain couples TRBV6-1 to TRBJ1-4; the match to TRBD1 covers 7 bases. Sequenced sample: naive T cells sorted from blood. This clonotype was obtained from a man aged 50 to 60 in good health. The CDR3 reads CASSNDRVGNEKLFF. The CDR3 DNA is TGTGCCAGCAGTAATGACAGGGTCGGCAACGAAAAACTGTTTTTT.